These 9 T cell receptor beta chains were all obtained from the same sample, sequenced in a study of cytomegalovirus exposure and HLA in healthy donors. In the PCR, 60 Vbeta and 13 Jbeta primers were used. Assay used: immunoSEQ multiplex PCR; TCRdb lists only in-frame clones, some missing. The sample records over 70,000 clones, about 71% being singletons. The sample taken for sequencing was PBMCs. The origin of the receptors is a woman aged 45-59 years in good health and CMV-seropositive.

Remarks on this clone: This CDR3 is also generated by other DNA sequences in the sample. This chain uses TRBV19 with TRBJ1-5, with 7 bases matching TRBD1. The V and J ends lost 5 bases and 2 bases, in that order; junction bases with no gene match: 3. The CDR3 length is 14 residues. The germline V gene encodes CDR1 LNHDA and CDR2 SQIVND (reference sequence). This CDR3 reads CASSPGGGNQPQHF. In DNA form, the CDR3 reads TGTGCCAGTAGTCCAGGGGGAGGCAATCAGCCCCAGCATTTT.

The CDR3 protein is CAGLPSGIPDTQYF. The CDR3 nucleotides are TGTGCCGGCCTCCCTAGCGGGATTCCAGATACGCAGTATTTT. The V gene is TRBV30, the J gene TRBJ2-3; 9 nucleotides match TRBD2. The CDR3 runs 14 residues. V lost 8 bases and J lost 4; bases outside the gene matches: 10. Germline loops: CDR1 GTSNPN, CDR2 SVGIG (reference sequence).

The chain combines TRBV27 with TRBJ2-6; 7 positions match TRBD1. After removal of 7 bases from V and 4 bases from J, the junction contained 7 bases not matched to a gene. Germline CDR1 and CDR2: MNHEY and SMNVEV (reference sequence). The CDR3 consists of 15 residues. The CDR3 spells CASNPTGAGANVLTF. CDR3 nucleotide sequence: TGTGCCAGCAATCCCACAGGGGCAGGGGCCAACGTCCTGACTTTC.

This clone has a handful of counts. This chain joins TRBV19 and TRBJ2-1; 10 nucleotides match TRBD2. The CDR3 totals 15 residues. Looked up from germline, CDR1 is LNHDA and CDR2 is SQIVND (reference sequence). The V gene end was trimmed by 2 bases and the J gene end by 5 bases; junction bases not matched to a gene: 3. In nucleotides, the CDR3 is TGTGCCAGTAGTATACTAGCGGGAGCGCACAATGAGCAGTTCTTC. It yields the protein CASSILAGAHNEQFF.

The chain has TRBV9 and TRBJ2-5, with a tentative D call TRBD2 (6 bases). The CDR3 is 15 amino acids. V lost 3 bases and J lost 1, with 13 bases in between. Germline V gene sequence: CDR1 SGDLS, CDR2 YYNGEE. The CDR3 protein is CASSGGGGLQETQYF. CDR3 bases: TGTGCCAGCAGCGGGGGCGGAGGGCTCCAAGAGACCCAGTACTTC.

The chain carries TRBV15 and TRBJ1-5; no clear D. With 2 bases removed from V and 0 bases from J, the gap between germline ends came to 8 bases. CDR3 size: 15 residues. CDR1 and CDR2 (germline): LNHNV, YYDKDF (reference sequence). The CDR3 DNA reads TGTGCCACCAGCAGAACGGGTTATAGCAATCAGCCCCAGCATTTT. This translates into CATSRTGYSNQPQHF.

The rearrangement links TRBV7-8 to TRBJ2-7, with 9 bases fitting TRBD1. The CDR3 is 16 amino acids. Trimming removed 3 bases from V and 1 base from J; junction bases left unmatched: 7. Per germline, CDR1 SGHVS and CDR2 FQNEAQ. The CDR3 region is CASSFSGTGNSYEQYF. In nucleotides, the CDR3 is TGTGCCAGCAGCTTCTCCGGGACAGGGAATTCCTACGAGCAGTACTTC.

This sequence joins TRBV4-2 and TRBJ1-1, with D possibly TRBD1 on 6 matching bases. CDR3 length: 14 amino acids. CDR1 is LGHNA, CDR2 YNFKEQ, per germline. The V end lost 4 bases, the J end lost 1 base, and 10 bases lay between the germline ends. CDR3 in DNA: TGTGCCAGCAGCCTAGGGACATCGAACACTGAAGCTTTCTTT. Residues: CASSLGTSNTEAFF.

V usage is TRBV28 and J usage is TRBJ1-2; D remains ambiguous. The CDR3 totals 15 residues. Trimming cost V 2 bases and J 7 bases, with 17 bases left between them. Germline assignment: CDR1 MDHEN and CDR2 SYDVKM. This CDR3 reads CASSLANLLQAGYTF. CDR3 DNA: TGTGCCAGCAGTTTAGCTAACCTCCTGCAAGCTGGCTACACCTTC.